This section outlines one TCR beta chain sequence together with its context. Assay used: immunoSEQ multiplex PCR; TCRdb lists only in-frame clones, some missing. This sample yields 110,000 to 150,000 clones, of which nearly 85% are seen a single time; 35% to 45% belongs to the top ten. These data originate in a study of blood T cell repertoires in COVID-19. Germline trimming cut 11 bases from V and 5 bases from J; bases unmatched to any gene: 7. This CDR3 is built from 13 residues. The germline V gene has CDR1 MNHEY and CDR2 SMNVEV (reference sequence). The chain carries TRBV27 and TRBJ2-5; TRBD2 aligns across 11 bases. Sequenced input: peripheral blood. This sequence was found in a human donor in a cohort sampled during active COVID-19. The CDR3 protein is CAGHRTSGETQYF. CDR3 bases: TGTGCCGGGCATAGGACTAGCGGGGAGACCCAGTACTTC.